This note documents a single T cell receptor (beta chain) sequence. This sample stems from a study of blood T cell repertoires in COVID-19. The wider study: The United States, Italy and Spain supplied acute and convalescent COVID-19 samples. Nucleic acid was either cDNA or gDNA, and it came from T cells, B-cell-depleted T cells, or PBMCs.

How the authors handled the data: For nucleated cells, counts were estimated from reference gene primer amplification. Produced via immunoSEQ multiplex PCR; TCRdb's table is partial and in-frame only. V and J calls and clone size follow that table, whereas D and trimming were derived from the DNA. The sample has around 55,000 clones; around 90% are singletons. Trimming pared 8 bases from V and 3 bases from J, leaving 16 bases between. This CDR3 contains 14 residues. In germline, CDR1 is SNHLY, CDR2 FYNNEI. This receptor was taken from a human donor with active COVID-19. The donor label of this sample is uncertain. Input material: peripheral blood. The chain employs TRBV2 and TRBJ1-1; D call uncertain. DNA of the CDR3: TGTGCCAGCTTGGCGAACAGAAGAGACACTGAAGCTTTCTTT. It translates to CASLANRRDTEAFF.